Here is one T cell receptor beta chain with its context. This CDR3 region has 16 residues. With V trimmed by 1 base and J by 2 bases, 4 bases remained unmatched. Looked up from germline, CDR1 is SGHRS and CDR2 is YFSETQ. This sample is part of a study of shared clonotypes between healthy human individuals. Naive CD8 cells, CD45RO-negative and positively selected for CCR7, excluded terminally differentiated effector memory CD45RA+ cells. Assay used: immunoSEQ multiplex PCR; TCRdb lists only in-frame clones, some missing. The repertoire holds 1.5 million to 2.5 million clones, less than 95% seen once, with 1% to 1.5% in the top ten.

This chain links TRBV5-1 with TRBJ2-3; 10 nucleotides line up with TRBD2. Sequencing input: naive CD8+ T cells sorted from blood. The receptor was isolated from a man between 18 and 29 years old in good health. The CDR3 loop is CASSLQLAGDTDTQYF. The CDR3 DNA is TGCGCCAGCAGCTTGCAGCTAGCGGGAGACACAGATACGCAGTATTTT.